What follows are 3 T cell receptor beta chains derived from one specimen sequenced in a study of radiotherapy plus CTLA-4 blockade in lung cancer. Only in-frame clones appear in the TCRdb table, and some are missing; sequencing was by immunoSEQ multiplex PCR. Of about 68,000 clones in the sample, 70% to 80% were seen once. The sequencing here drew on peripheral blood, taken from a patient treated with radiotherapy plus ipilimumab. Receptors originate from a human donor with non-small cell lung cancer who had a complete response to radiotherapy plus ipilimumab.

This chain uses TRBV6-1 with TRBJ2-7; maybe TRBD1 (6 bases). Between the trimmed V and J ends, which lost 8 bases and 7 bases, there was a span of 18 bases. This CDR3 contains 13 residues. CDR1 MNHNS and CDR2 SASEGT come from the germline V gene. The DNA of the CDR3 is TGTGCCAGCGCCGCTACAGGGCTGCGGGAGCAGTACGTC. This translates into CASAATGLREQYV.

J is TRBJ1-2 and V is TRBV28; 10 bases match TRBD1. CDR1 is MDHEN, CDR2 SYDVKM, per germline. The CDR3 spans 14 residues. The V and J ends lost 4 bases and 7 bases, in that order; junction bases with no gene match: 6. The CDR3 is CASSSRQGAGGYTF. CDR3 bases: TGTGCCAGCAGTTCCCGACAGGGGGCTGGTGGCTACACCTTC.

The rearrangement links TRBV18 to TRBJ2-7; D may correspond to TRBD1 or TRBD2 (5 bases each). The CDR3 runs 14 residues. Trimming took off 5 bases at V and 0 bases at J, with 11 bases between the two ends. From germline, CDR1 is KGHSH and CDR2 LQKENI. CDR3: CASSSGTDSYEQYV. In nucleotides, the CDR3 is TGTGCCAGCTCATCCGGGACGGACTCCTACGAGCAGTACGTC.